These T cell receptor beta chains were read from a single sample in a study of identical twins. MiXCR, applied by TCRdb to the 5' RACE reads, yields one record per CDR3 protein. The sample records 690,000 or so distinct CDR3 sequences, 6.1% being singletons. Material: naive T cells sorted from blood. These receptors all stem from a man aged 18 to 29 in good health. Each CDR3 is given with its conserved first and last residue. Each record gives: CDR3 length, J gene, D gene, clone size, V gene, CDR3 DNA, CDR3 protein. A D gene is named only where the DNA matches it firmly. Some rows have no size entry. The others give once, few or many, or a class for an expanded clone.

>15|TRBJ2-5|NA|NA|TRBV15
TGTGCCACCAGCAGAGATCCGGTATACCAAGAGACCCAGTACTTC
CATSRDPVYQETQYF
>16|TRBJ2-3|TRBD1|many|TRBV24-1
TGTGCCACCAGTGATGTCGGACAGGGAGCCGCAGATACGCAGTATTTT
CATSDVGQGAADTQYF
>16|TRBJ2-1|TRBD1|many|TRBV27
TGTGCCAGCAGTGCCCAGACAGGGGTCCCCTACAATGAGCAGTTCTTC
CASSAQTGVPYNEQFF
>11|TRBJ2-5|NA|many|TRBV29-1
TGCAGCGGGGGGCTTGGGGAGACCCAGTACTTC
CSGGLGETQYF
>17|TRBJ1-1|NA|NA|TRBV6-2/TRBV6-3
TGTGCCAGCAGTTACTCGAAGAAGGCCACAACAAACACTGAAGCTTTCTTT
CASSYSKKATTNTEAFF
>14|TRBJ2-5|NA|many|TRBV29-1
TGCAGCGTAGAATACAGGTCCCAGGGGGAGACCCAGTACTTC
CSVEYRSQGETQYF
>16|TRBJ2-7|TRBD2|few|TRBV4-3
TGCGCCAGCAGCCAAGGGGTGGCGGGGGGATCCTACGAGCAGTACTTC
CASSQGVAGGSYEQYF
>17|TRBJ2-2|TRBD1|NA|TRBV13
TGTGCCAGCAGCTTTGAGCGTCCGGGACAGGTCACCGGGGAGCTGTTTTTT
CASSFERPGQVTGELFF
>15|TRBJ1-6|NA|many|TRBV4-3
TGCGCCAGCAGCCAAGATATACGAAATAATTCACCCCTCCACTTT
CASSQDIRNNSPLHF
>14|TRBJ1-2|NA|NA|TRBV6-5
TGTGCCAGCAGTTACGCCAGCGAAATCTATGGCTACACCTTC
CASSYASEIYGYTF